This record concerns one TCR beta chain sequence. This clonotype was seen only a few times. What this receptor recognizes is not known. No base quality values were provided; no much bigger clone lies one nucleotide off. Synthesis of TCR cDNA relied on 5'RACE template switching, a step that introduced a universal primer site along with unique molecular identifiers. Priming of cDNA synthesis was performed from both the TCR alpha and TCR beta constant segments. Two PCR steps were used to amplify libraries, with sample barcodes and sequencing adapters being added in the second step. Sequencing of the libraries was done on either Illumina HiSeq 2500 (2x100 bp) or NovaSeq (2x150 bp). As for the original processing: Demultiplexing of reads and collapsing into UMI consensus sequences were performed with MIGEC, and V(D)J alignment was carried out with MiXCR. Clonotypes responding to the vaccine were identified with edgeR on replicate PBMC samples, with the criteria of FDR below 0.01 and a log2 fold change above 5 up to day 15. Each bulk clonotype received a CD4 or CD8 identity based on whether the sequenced CD4 or CD8 repertoire contained that clonotype at higher abundance. TCRdb trimmed the raw reads at Q25, called clones with MiXCR and kept productive beta chains. Identical CDR3 proteins give one entry, which carries the most common genes and DNA. Here the V and J calls rest on TCRdb's processing, not on the authors' analysis. Present in this sample are some 390,000 distinct CDR3 sequences, more than 5.5% of which were seen just once. The top ten hold 14% to 15% of the sample.

These data originate in a study of T cells after yellow fever vaccination (dated by TCRdb to about 2019). Turning to the overall study: The SMART-Seq v4 Ultra Low Input RNA kit was used to prepare libraries from fractions with low cell numbers. To track T-cell clones before and after primary and booster YFV17D yellow fever vaccination, bulk TCR alpha and beta repertoires were sequenced longitudinally. Two healthy male donors, one aged 18 to 29 and one aged 30 to 39 years, were included in the cohort. Blood was collected at multiple timepoints before and after primary and secondary immunization, and bulk PBMC replicates and cell subsets were isolated. Results and caveats for the whole study, not just this receptor: Only a couple of donors were included in the study, so the extent to which the findings can be generalized is limited. Because abundant contaminating clonotypes from the bulk population could be contained in FACS-sorted repertoires, computational filtering was required. A small share of clonotypes occurred in both CD4 and CD8 compartments, likely arising from convergent recombination. The secondary T-cell response was found to be weaker but faster than the primary response, with a peak reached on day 5 rather than on day 15. After the booster, most of the clones that had expanded following primary vaccination were detected again (roughly 96% of CD4 and around 87% of CD8), which suggests that memory was broadly maintained.

The treatment or condition label here, explained by the study, means: live attenuated yellow fever vaccine strain. At each blood-draw timepoint, two biological replicates of bulk PBMCs were collected. A standard Ficoll-Paque protocol was used to isolate PBMCs from peripheral blood. RNA was extracted with TriZol from bulk PBMCs, CD4 and CD8 fractions, and dextramer-positive and dextramer-negative fractions. V lost 6 bases and J lost 10 bases; the stretch between them is 16 bases long. CDR1 and CDR2, looked up from the germline V gene, are WSHSY and SAAADI. Measured from the cysteine to the phenylalanine, the CDR3 is 13 residues long. CDR3 DNA only is kept here, 39 bases in frame from base 1.

This specimen consisted of PBMCs, obtained 5 days after the yellow fever booster vaccination. The chain is assembled from TRBV10-2 and TRBJ2-1; the D gene could be either TRBD1 or TRBD2, each agreeing at 7 bases. The source is a man between 25 and 39 years old who received the YFV17D yellow fever vaccine. The DNA sequence reads TGCGCCAGCAGCGCCGGACTAGGGGGCGAGCAGTTCTTC. Its protein product is CASSAGLGGEQFF.